This passage covers 2 T cell receptor beta chains from one sample sequenced in a study of shared clonotypes between healthy human individuals (dated by TCRdb to 2018 to 2020). Receptors were amplified or captured by the immunoSEQ multiplex PCR assay. The table comes from immuneACCESS by way of TCRdb, which keeps in-frame sequences with V and J called. Part of the clones is missing from these tables; in studies checked, under half for an unresolved V gene and the rest for unknown reasons. The sample records roughly 1 million clones, about three quarters of which are singletons. About 1.5% of the sample is in the top ten clones. Specimen: memory CD4+ T cells sorted from blood. The label giving this sample's cell subset or site can be read as: CD45RA-negative fraction. These receptors were taken from a man aged 18 to 30 in good health.

This sequence joins TRBV7-9 and TRBJ2-6; TRBD2 might be the D (5 bases). Trimming stripped 2 bases from V and 3 bases from J, with 17 bases between. The CDR3 has 18 residues. Germline-derived CDR1 and CDR2 are SEHNR and FQNEAQ (reference sequence). The CDR3 DNA reads TGTGCCAGCAGCTTACAACGGGGTGGGGAATATGGGGCCAACGTCCTGACTTTC. Translated: CASSLQRGGEYGANVLTF. Together with reference TRBV7-9 and TRBJ2-6, the CDR3 gives the full variable domain: DTGVSQNPRHKITKRGQNVTFRCDPISEHNRLYWYRQTLGQGPEFLTYFQNEAQLEKSRLLSDRFSAERPKGSFSTLEIQRTEQGDSAMYLCASSLQRGGEYGANVLTFGAGSRLTVL.

As DNA, the CDR3 is TGTGCCAGCAGCCTGACAGGGGTCACTGAAGCTTTCTTT. Translating it yields CASSLTGVTEAFF. The chain employs TRBV7-8 and TRBJ1-1; 8 bases are shared with TRBD1. In germline, CDR1 is SGHVS, CDR2 FQNEAQ. The CDR3 covers 13 residues. V dropped 5 bases and J dropped 4; count of bases not matched to a gene: 3.